The source of this T cell receptor beta chain is a study of blood T cell repertoires in COVID-19. Germline loops: CDR1 MRHNA, CDR2 SNTAGT. V lost 2 bases to trimming and J lost 4 bases; unmatched junction nucleotides: 11. This CDR3 region has 17 residues. Using immunoSEQ multiplex PCR, the repertoire was profiled, and TCRdb retains in-frame clones only, with some absent. In the table there are roughly 100,000 clones, about nine tenths of which are singletons. The TCR originated in a man aged 45-60 years with acute or convalescent COVID-19. Sequenced sample: peripheral blood. This chain connects TRBV6-4 to TRBJ2-1, with 7 bases lining up with TRBD2. The CDR3 bases are TGTGCCAGCAGTGACAAGGCAGGACTAGGTACATACAATGAGCAGTTCTTC. Translation gives CASSDKAGLGTYNEQFF.